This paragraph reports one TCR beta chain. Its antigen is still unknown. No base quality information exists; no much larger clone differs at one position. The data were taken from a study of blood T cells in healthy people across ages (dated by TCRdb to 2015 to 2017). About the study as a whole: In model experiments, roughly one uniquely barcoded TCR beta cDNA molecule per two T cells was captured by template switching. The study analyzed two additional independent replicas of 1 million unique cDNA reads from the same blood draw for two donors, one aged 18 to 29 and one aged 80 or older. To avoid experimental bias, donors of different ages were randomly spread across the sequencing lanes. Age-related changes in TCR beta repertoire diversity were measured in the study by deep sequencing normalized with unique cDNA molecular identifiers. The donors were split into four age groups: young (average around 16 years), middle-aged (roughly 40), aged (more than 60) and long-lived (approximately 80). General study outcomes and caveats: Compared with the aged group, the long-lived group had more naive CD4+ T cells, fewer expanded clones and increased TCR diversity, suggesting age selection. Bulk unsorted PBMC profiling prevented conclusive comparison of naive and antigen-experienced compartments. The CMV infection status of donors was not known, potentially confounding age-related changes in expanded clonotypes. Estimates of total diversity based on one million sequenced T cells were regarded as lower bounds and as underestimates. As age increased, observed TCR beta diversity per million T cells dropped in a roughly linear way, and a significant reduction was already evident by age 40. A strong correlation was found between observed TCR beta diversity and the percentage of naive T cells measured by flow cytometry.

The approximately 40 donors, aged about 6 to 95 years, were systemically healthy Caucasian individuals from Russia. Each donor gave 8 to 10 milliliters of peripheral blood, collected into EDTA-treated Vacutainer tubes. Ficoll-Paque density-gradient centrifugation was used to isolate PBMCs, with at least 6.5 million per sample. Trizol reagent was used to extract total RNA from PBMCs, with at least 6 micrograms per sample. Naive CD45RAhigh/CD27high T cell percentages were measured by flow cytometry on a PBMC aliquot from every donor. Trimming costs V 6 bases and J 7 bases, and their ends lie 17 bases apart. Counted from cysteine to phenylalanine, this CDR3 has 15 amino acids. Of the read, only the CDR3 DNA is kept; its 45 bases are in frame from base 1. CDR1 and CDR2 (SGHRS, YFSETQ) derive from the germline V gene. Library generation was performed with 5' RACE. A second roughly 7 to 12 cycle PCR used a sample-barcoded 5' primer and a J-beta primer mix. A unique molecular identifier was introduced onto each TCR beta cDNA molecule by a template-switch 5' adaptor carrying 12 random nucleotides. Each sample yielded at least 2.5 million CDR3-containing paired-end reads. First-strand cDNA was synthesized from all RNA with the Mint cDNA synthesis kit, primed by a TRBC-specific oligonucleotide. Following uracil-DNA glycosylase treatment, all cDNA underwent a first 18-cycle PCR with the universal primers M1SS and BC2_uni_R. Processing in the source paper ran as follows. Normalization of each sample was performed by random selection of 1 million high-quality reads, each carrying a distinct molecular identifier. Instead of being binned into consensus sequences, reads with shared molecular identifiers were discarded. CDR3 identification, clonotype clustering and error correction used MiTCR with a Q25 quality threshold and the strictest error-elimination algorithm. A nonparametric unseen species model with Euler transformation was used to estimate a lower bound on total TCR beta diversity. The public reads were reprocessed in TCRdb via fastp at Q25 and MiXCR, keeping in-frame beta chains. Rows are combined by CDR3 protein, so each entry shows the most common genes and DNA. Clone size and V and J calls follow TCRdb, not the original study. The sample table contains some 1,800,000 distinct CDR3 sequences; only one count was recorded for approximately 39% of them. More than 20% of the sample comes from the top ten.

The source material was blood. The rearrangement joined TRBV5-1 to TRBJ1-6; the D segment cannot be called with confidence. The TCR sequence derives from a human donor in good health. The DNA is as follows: TGCGCCAGCACCTTAGAAGGCAGCCCAAATTCACCCCTCCACTTT. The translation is CASTLEGSPNSPLHF.